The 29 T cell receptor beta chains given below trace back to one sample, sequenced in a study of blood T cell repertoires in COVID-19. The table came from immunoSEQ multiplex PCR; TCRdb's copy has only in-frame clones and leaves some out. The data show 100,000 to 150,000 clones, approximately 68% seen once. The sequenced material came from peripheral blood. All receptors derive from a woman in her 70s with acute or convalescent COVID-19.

The CDR3 DNA reads as TGTGCCAGCAGTGGGGATAGCGGCTTGACCGGGGAGCTGTTTTTT. Translating gives CASSGDSGLTGELFF. The chain combines TRBV2 with TRBJ2-2, with D perhaps TRBD2 (6 bases). Germline V gene sequence: CDR1 SNHLY, CDR2 FYNNEI. This CDR3 contains 15 residues. Trimming took 4 bases from V and 5 from J, leaving 14 bases between them.

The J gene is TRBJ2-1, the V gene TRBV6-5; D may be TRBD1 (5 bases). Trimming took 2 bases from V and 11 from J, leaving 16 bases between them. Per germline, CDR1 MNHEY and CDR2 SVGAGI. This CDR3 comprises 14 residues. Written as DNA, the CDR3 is TGTGCCAGCAGTTACCTTTTCTCAGGGTCCAAGCAGTTCTTC. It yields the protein CASSYLFSGSKQFF.

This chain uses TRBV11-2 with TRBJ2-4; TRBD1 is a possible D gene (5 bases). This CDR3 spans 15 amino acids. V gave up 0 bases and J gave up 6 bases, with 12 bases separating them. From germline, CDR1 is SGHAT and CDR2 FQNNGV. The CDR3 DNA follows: TGTGCCAGCAGCTTAGATCAGGTCAGGGTAAACATTCAGTACTTC. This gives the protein CASSLDQVRVNIQYF.

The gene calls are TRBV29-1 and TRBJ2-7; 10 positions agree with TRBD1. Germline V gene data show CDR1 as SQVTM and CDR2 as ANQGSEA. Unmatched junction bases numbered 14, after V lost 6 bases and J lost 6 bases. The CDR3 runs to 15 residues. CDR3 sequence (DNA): TGCAGCGTCGTTTCCCTCCCGGGACAGGGGTCCGAGCAGTACTTC. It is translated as CSVVSLPGQGSEQYF.

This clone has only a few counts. CDR3 region: CATSSSSGGGYNEQFF. DNA of the CDR3: TGTGCCACCAGCAGTAGTAGCGGGGGGGGTTACAATGAGCAGTTCTTC. V is TRBV15 and J is TRBJ2-1; 11 bases are a match to TRBD2. CDR3 length: 16 amino acids. Germline V gives CDR1 LNHNV, CDR2 YYDKDF (reference sequence). The J segment lost 4 bases and the V segment lost 3 bases, leaving 5 bases of the junction unmatched. Supplemented by reference TRBV15 and TRBJ2-1, the full variable domain reads DAMVIQNPRYQVTQFGKPVTLSCSQTLNHNVMYWYQQKSSQAPKLLFHYYDKDFNNEADTPDNFQSRRPNTSFCFLDIRSPGLGDTAMYLCATSSSSGGGYNEQFFGPGTRLTVL.

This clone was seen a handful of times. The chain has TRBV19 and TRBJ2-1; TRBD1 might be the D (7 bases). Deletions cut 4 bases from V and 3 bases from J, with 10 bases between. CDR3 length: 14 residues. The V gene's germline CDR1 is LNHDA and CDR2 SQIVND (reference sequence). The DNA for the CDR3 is TGTGCCAGTAGTACCCAGGGGGGCTACAATGAGCAGTTCTTC. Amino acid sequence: CASSTQGGYNEQFF. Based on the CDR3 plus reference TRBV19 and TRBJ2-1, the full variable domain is DGGITQSPKYLFRKEGQNVTLSCEQNLNHDAMYWYRQDPGQGLRLIYYSQIVNDFQKGDIAEGYSVSREKKESFPLTVTSAQKNPTAFYLCASSTQGGYNEQFFGPGTRLTVL.

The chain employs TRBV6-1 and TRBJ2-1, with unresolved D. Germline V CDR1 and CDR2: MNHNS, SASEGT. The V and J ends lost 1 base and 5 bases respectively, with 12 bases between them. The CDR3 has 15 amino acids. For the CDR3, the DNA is TGTGCCAGCAGTGAAGTTATACTACGGAACAATGAGCAGTTCTTC. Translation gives CASSEVILRNNEQFF.

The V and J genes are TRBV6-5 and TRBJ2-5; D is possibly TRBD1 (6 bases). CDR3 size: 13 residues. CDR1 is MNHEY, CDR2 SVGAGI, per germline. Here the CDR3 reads CALVRGPQETQYF. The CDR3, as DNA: TGTGCTCTGGTCAGGGGACCCCAAGAGACCCAGTACTTC.

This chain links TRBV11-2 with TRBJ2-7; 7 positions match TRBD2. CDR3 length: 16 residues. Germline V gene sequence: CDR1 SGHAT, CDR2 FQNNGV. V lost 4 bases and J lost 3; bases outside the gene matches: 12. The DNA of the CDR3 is TGTGCCAGCAGCTCAATTACCGGGACTACCTACTACGAGCAGTACTTC. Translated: CASSSITGTTYYEQYF. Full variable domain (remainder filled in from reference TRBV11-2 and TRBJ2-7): EAGVAQSPRYKIIEKRQSVAFWCNPISGHATLYWYQQILGQGPKLLIQFQNNGVVDDSQLPKDRFSAERLKGVDSTLKIQPAKLEDSAVYLCASSSITGTTYYEQYFGPGTRLTVT.

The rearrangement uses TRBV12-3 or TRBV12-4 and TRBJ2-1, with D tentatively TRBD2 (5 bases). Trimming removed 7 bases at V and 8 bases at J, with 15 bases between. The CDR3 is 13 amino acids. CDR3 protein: CASTITSSYEQFF. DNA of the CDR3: TGTGCCAGCACCATTACTAGTAGTTATGAGCAGTTCTTC.

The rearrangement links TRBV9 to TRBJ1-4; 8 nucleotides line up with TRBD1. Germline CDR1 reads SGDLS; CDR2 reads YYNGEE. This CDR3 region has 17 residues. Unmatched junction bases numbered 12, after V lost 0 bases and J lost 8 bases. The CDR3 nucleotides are TGTGCCAGCAGCGTAGGAATAGGACAGGGAGGGGAAGAAAAACTGTTTTTT. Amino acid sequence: CASSVGIGQGGEEKLFF.

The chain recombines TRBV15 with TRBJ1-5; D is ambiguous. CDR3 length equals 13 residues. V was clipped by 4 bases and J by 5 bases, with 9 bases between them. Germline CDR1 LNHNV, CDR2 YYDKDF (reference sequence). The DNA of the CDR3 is TGTGCCACCAGCAACTTCATGGATCAGCCCCAGCATTTT. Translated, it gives CATSNFMDQPQHF.

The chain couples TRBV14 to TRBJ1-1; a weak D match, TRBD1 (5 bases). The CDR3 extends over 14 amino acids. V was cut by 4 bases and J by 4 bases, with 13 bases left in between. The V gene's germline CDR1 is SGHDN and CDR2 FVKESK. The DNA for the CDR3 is TGTGCCAGCAGCCTAGGGCCTAGGGGCACTGAAGCTTTCTTT. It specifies CASSLGPRGTEAFF.

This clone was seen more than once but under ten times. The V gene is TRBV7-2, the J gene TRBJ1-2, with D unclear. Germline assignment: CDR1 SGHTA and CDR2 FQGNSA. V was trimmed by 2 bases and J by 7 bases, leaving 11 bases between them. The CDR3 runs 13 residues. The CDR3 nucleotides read TGTGCCAGCAGCTTATACGGGGAGGGTGGCTACACCTTC. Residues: CASSLYGEGGYTF.

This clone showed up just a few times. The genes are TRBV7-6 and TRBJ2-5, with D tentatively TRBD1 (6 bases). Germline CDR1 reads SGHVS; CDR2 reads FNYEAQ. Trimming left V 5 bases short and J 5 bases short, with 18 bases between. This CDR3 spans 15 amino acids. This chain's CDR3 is CASSPRGQTGETQYF. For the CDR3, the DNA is TGTGCCAGCAGCCCCCGGGGTCAGACAGGCGAGACCCAGTACTTC.

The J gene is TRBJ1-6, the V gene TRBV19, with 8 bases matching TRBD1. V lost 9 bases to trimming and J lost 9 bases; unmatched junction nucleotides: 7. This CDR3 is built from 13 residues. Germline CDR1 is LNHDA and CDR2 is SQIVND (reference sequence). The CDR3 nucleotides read TGTGCCAGAAACCGGGACAGGATTTCACCCCTCCACTTT. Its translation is CARNRDRISPLHF.

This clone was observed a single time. The CDR3 loop reads CASSQGGIYEQYF. The CDR3 region has the DNA TGTGCCAGCAGCCAGGGAGGGATCTACGAGCAGTACTTC. This chain joins TRBV11-2 and TRBJ2-7; 7 positions agree with TRBD2. Germline CDR1 SGHAT, CDR2 FQNNGV. CDR3 size: 13 residues. Losses at the gene ends were 5 bases for V and 3 bases for J; bases not matched to a gene: 4.

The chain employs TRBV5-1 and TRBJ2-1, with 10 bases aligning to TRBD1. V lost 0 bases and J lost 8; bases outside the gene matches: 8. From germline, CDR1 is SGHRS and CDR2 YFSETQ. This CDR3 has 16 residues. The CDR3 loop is CASSLVTGGAFDEQFF. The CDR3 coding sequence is TGCGCCAGCAGCTTGGTGACAGGGGGCGCCTTCGATGAGCAGTTCTTC.

In nucleotides, the CDR3 is TGTGCCAGCAGCACCCGACAGGATAATTCACCCCTCCACTTT. It translates to CASSTRQDNSPLHF. The J gene is TRBJ1-6, the V gene TRBV9; D is possibly TRBD1 (6 bases). The CDR3 covers 14 residues. CDR1 is SGDLS and CDR2 is YYNGEE in the germline V gene. V was trimmed by 4 bases and J by 5 bases, leaving 10 bases between them.

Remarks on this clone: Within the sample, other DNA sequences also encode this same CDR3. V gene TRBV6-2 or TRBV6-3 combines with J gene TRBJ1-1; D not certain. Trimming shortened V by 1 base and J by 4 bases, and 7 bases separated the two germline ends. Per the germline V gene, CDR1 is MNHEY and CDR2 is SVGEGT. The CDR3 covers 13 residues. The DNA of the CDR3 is TGTGCCAGCAGTTACTTCTCAGGCACTGAAGCTTTCTTT. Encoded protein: CASSYFSGTEAFF.

The CDR3 bases are TGTGCCAGCAGCCTCGGGGGGACTTCCTACAATGAGCAGTTCTTC. Translated: CASSLGGTSYNEQFF. This chain joins TRBV9 and TRBJ2-1; 7 positions match TRBD2. The CDR3 loop spans 15 amino acids. Germline V CDR1 and CDR2: SGDLS, YYNGEE. Trimming took 4 bases from V and 1 from J; bases not matched to a gene: 5.

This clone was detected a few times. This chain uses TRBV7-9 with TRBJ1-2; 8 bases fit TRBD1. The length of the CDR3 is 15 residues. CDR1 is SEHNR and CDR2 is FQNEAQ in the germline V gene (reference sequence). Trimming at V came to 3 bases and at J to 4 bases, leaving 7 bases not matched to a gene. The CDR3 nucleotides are TGTGCCAGCAGCTTTACAGACAGGGGCGGCTATGGCTACACCTTC. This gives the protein CASSFTDRGGYGYTF. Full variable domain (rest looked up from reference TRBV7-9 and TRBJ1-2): DTGVSQNPRHKITKRGQNVTFRCDPISEHNRLYWYRQTLGQGPEFLTYFQNEAQLEKSRLLSDRFSAERPKGSFSTLEIQRTEQGDSAMYLCASSFTDRGGYGYTFGSGTRLTVV.

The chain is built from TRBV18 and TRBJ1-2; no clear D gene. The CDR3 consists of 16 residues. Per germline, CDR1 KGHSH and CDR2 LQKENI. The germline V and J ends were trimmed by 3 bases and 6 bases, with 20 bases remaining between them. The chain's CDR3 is CASSPTPRPERDGYTF. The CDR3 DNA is TGTGCCAGCTCACCGACACCAAGACCAGAGAGGGATGGCTACACCTTC. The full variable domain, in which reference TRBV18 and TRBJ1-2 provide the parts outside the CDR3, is NAGVMQNPRHLVRRRGQEARLRCSPMKGHSHVYWYRQLPEEGLKFMVYLQKENIIDESGMPKERFSAEFPKEGPSILRIQQVVRGDSAAYFCASSPTPRPERDGYTFGSGTRLTVV.

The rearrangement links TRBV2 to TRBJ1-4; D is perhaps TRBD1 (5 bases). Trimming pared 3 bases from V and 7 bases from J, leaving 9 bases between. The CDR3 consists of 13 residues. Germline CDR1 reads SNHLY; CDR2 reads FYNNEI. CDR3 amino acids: CASSEGRAEKLFF. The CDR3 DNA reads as TGTGCCAGCAGTGAGGGCAGGGCTGAAAAACTGTTTTTT.

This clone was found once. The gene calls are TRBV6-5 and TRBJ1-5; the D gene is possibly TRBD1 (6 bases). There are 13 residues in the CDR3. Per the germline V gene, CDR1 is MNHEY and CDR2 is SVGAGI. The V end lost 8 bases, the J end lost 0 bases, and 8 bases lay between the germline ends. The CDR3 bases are TGTGCCAGCGGCAGGGGTAGCAATCAGCCCCAGCATTTT. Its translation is CASGRGSNQPQHF.

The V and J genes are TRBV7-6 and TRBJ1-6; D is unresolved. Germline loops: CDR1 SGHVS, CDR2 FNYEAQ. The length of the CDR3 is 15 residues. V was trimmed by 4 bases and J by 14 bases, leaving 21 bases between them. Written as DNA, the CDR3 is TGTGCCAGCAGCTCTAGCAGCGTTGGTATAACGGCCCTCCACTTT. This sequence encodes CASSSSSVGITALHF.

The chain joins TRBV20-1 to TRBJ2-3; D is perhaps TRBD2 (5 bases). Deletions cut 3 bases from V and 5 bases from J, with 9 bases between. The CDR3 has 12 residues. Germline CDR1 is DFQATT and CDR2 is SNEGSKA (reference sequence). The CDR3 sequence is CSASPGVDTQYF. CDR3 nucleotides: TGCAGTGCTAGTCCCGGGGTAGATACGCAGTATTTT.

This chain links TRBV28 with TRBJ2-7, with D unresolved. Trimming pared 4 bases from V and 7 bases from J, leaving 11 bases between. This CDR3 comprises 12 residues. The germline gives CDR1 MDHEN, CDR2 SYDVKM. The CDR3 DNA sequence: TGTGCCAGCAGTTCCCGTAGATGGGAGCAGTACTTC. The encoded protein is CASSSRRWEQYF.

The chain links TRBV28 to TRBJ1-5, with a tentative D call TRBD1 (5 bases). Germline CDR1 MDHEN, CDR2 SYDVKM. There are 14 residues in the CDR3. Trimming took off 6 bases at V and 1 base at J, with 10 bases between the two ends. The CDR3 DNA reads TGTGCCAGCAGCCTCGGGGGGAGCAATCAGCCCCAGCATTTT. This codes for CASSLGGSNQPQHF.